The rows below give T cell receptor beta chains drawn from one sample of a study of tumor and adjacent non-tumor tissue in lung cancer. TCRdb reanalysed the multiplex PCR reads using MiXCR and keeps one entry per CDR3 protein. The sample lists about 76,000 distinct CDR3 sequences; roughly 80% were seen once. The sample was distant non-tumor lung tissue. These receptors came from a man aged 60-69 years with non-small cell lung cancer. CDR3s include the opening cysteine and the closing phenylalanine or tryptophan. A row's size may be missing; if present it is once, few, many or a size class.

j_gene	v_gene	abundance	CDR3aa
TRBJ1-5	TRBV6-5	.	CASSYLQGINHPHHF
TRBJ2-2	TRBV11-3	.	CAGSSRGAEGYRAGKLFF
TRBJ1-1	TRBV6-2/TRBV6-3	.	CASSYLHGNTEAIF
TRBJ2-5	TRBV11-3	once	CASSITGEETQYF
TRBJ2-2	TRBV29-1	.	CCVEKGDTVTGELFF
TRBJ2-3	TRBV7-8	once	CASSFGTRAYIDTQYF
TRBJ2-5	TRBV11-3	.	CACSTWVRGETQYF
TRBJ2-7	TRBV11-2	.	CVSRRGVSYGQYF
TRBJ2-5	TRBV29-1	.	CSVLGAGGGETEYF
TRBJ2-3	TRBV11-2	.	CASSLDWVTRDTQYF
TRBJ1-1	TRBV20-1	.	CTATIGVLNTEAFF
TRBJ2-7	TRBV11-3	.	CASSLAREGPTYEQYF
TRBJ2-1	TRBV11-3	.	CAGSLGGTSIHNEQFF
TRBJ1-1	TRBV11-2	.	CASSIGGTRTEAFF
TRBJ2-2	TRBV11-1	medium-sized	CASSLRAGITGELFF
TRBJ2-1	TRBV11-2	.	CARSTGTSLRNEQFF
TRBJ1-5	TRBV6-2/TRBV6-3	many	CASSHGGSLGQPQHF
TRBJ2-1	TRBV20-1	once	CSARDRPSSDNEQLF
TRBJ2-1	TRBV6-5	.	CASRLAGGRHEHFF
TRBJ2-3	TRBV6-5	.	CASRTGRDTQYF
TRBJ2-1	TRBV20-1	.	CSAERGRVSNEQFF
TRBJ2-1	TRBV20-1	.	CRANPTSARANEQFF
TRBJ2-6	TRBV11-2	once	CASILVSKDSPSGANVLTF
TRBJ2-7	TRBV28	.	CATLSWAGSSYEQYF
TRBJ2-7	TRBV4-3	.	CASNQSPWTGGYEQYF
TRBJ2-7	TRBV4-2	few	CASGTDYEQYF
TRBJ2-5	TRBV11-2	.	CTSGSTGEDTQYF
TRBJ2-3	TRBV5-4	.	CAGSLSSGGFSTDMQYF
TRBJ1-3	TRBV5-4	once	CASSPGQSSGNTIYF
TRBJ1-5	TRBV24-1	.	CATGRGQGSQPQHF
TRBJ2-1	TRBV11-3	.	CTSNLDRLAGVGNEQLF
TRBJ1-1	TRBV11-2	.	CVSSLDPAAYTEAFF
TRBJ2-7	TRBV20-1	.	CSARGPGVVQYF
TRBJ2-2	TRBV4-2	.	CASIQMSVGGELFF
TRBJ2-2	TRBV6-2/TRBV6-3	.	CGSNFWTEPGELFF
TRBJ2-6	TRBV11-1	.	CASGQRVHGYSGANALTF
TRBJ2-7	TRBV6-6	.	CASSSVSGRVSYEQYF
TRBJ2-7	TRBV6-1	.	CASSESFVQACEHYF
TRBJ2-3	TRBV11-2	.	CASSRDWRGAVTDTQYF
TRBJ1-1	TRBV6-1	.	CSSSEDGGDTEALF
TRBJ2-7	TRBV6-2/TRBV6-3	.	CASSTETASSYEQYF